The 21 T cell receptor beta chains in this list originate from one sample, sequenced in a study of blood T cell repertoires in COVID-19. Method: immunoSEQ multiplex PCR; TCRdb's copy keeps in-frame clones and lacks some. The repertoire includes about 38,000 clones, 80% to 90% of them detected once, and around 1.6% sits in the top ten. The sequenced sample was peripheral blood. These receptors came from a man aged 55 to 70 with COVID-19, enrolled during active disease.

The chain combines TRBV4-2 with TRBJ2-2; 8 bases match TRBD2. Germline loops: CDR1 LGHNA, CDR2 YNFKEQ. This CDR3 is 19 amino acids long. The ends lost 3 bases at V and 0 bases at J; junction bases unmatched: 12. CDR3 nucleotides: TGTGCCAGCAGCCATAAAGGTGGCGGGAGGCCCGCGAACACCGGGGAGCTGTTTTTT. Its protein is CASSHKGGGRPANTGELFF.

The chain has TRBV28 and TRBJ1-2; 8 bases line up with TRBD1. Germline V gives CDR1 MDHEN, CDR2 SYDVKM. J gave up 4 bases and V 6 bases, and 13 bases lay outside the gene matches. This CDR3 has 16 residues. The CDR3 sequence is CASRPTGTGGIYGYTF. CDR3 sequence (DNA): TGTGCCAGCAGACCCACCGGGACAGGAGGCATCTATGGCTACACCTTC.

The chain uses TRBV6-6 and TRBJ2-7; a weak D match, TRBD1 (6 bases). Germline loops: CDR1 MNHNY, CDR2 SVGAGI (reference sequence). CDR3 length: 15 amino acids. With 0 bases removed from V and 0 bases from J, the gap between germline ends came to 9 bases. The CDR3 coding sequence is TGTGCCAGCAGTTACTCTCCGGACAGCTCCTACGAGCAGTACTTC. This codes for CASSYSPDSSYEQYF.

The gene calls are TRBV5-5 and TRBJ2-3; the D is unclear. Germline V gene lookup returns CDR1 SGHKS and CDR2 YYEKEE (reference sequence). The CDR3 loop spans 13 amino acids. Trimming took off 0 bases at V and 9 bases at J, with 11 bases between the two ends. The CDR3: CASSLEPSGTQYF. The CDR3 DNA reads TGTGCCAGCAGCTTGGAGCCTTCAGGCACGCAGTATTTT.

Only a few counts were recorded for this clone. The chain uses TRBV6-5 and TRBJ2-2; TRBD2 aligns across 11 bases. This CDR3 is built from 15 residues. After removal of 9 bases from V and 5 bases from J, the junction contained 8 bases not matched to a gene. Germline V gene sequence: CDR1 MNHEY, CDR2 SVGAGI. The CDR3 DNA reads TGTGCCAGTTCTAGCGGGAGGTTTCAGACCGGGGAGCTGTTTTTT. Translating gives CASSSGRFQTGELFF.

This clone was seen just once. CDR3 protein: CASSGGEPSNEQFF. DNA of the CDR3: TGCGCCAGCAGCGGAGGGGAGCCCTCCAATGAGCAGTTCTTC. The rearrangement links TRBV5-1 to TRBJ2-1; tentative D call: TRBD2 (6 bases). The CDR3 length is 14 residues. CDR1 and CDR2 from the germline V gene are SGHRS and YFSETQ. V lost 4 bases and J 6 bases, leaving 14 bases between the germline ends.

The V and J genes are TRBV27 and TRBJ2-1; tentatively, D is TRBD1 (6 bases). Trimming took 4 bases from V and 10 from J, leaving 17 bases between them. In germline, CDR1 is MNHEY, CDR2 SMNVEV (reference sequence). CDR3 length equals 14 residues. The CDR3 region is CASSYRTVRNEQFF. In nucleotides, the CDR3 is TGTGCCAGCAGTTATAGGACAGTGAGAAACGAGCAGTTCTTC.

This clone was counted a single time. This rearrangement joins TRBV27 to TRBJ1-2; D may be TRBD1 (6 bases). V was trimmed by 5 bases and J by 8 bases, leaving 15 bases between them. The CDR3 extends over 13 amino acids. Germline-derived CDR1 and CDR2 are MNHEY and SMNVEV (reference sequence). CDR3: CASSLITGYGYTF. CDR3 bases: TGTGCCAGCAGTCTCATAACAGGGTACGGCTACACCTTC.

This clone is labeled as medium-sized. The sample holds other DNA sequences that translate to the same CDR3. This chain connects TRBV28 to TRBJ1-2; D is ambiguous. CDR1 and CDR2 (germline): MDHEN, SYDVKM. CDR3 length: 12 residues. Trimming shortened V by 4 bases and J by 4 bases, and 7 bases separated the two germline ends. In nucleotides, the CDR3 is TGTGCCAGCAGTTCCCTCGTCTATGGCTACACCTTC. Its protein is CASSSLVYGYTF.

The chain links TRBV19 to TRBJ1-4, with no clear D. V lost 5 bases and J 1 base, leaving 5 bases between the germline ends. This CDR3 has 13 amino acids. Germline V lookup: CDR1 LNHDA, CDR2 SQIVND (reference sequence). The CDR3 loop reads CASSSRTNEKLFF. The CDR3 DNA is TGTGCCAGTAGTTCCAGAACTAATGAAAAACTGTTTTTT.

The V call is TRBV27, the J call TRBJ2-1, with 7 bases matching TRBD2. Germline V gene lookup returns CDR1 MNHEY and CDR2 SMNVEV (reference sequence). The CDR3 loop spans 16 amino acids. V was clipped by 5 bases and J by 5 bases; unmatched bases: 12. The CDR3 loop reads CASSPSSGLTNNEQFF. As DNA, the CDR3 is TGTGCCAGCAGTCCCAGTTCGGGACTAACGAACAATGAGCAGTTCTTC.

This rearrangement joins TRBV4-2 to TRBJ1-1; TRBD1 might be the D (5 bases). Trimming took off 0 bases at V and 6 bases at J, with 8 bases between the two ends. Germline-derived CDR1 and CDR2 are LGHNA and YNFKEQ. This CDR3 has 13 residues. Here the CDR3 reads CASSQEGGAEAFF. CDR3 nucleotide sequence: TGTGCCAGCAGCCAAGAGGGGGGGGCTGAAGCTTTCTTT.

The chain employs TRBV7-9 and TRBJ2-7; possible D gene TRBD2, 7 bases. This CDR3 spans 14 amino acids. CDR1 is SEHNR, CDR2 FQNEAQ, per germline (reference sequence). V gave up 8 bases and J gave up 3 bases, with 17 bases separating them. The CDR3 loop is CASRGAGKRYEQYF. Here the CDR3 DNA reads TGTGCCAGCCGGGGGGCAGGGAAACGCTACGAGCAGTACTTC.

The chain combines TRBV6-5 with TRBJ1-4; D not resolved. In germline, CDR1 is MNHEY, CDR2 SVGAGI. The V end lost 6 bases, the J end lost 3 bases, and 11 bases lay between the germline ends. This CDR3 has 14 amino acids. CDR3 in amino acids: CASRTAGSNEKLFF. In nucleotides, the CDR3 is TGTGCCAGCAGAACGGCAGGATCTAATGAAAAACTGTTTTTT.

The CDR3 sequence is CAISESRPHTGELFF. The CDR3 nucleotides read TGTGCCATCAGTGAGTCGAGGCCCCACACCGGGGAGCTGTTTTTT. The rearrangement uses TRBV10-3 and TRBJ2-2; no firm D call. The V gene lost 0 bases and the J gene lost 3 bases, with 8 bases spanning the gap. Per germline, CDR1 ENHRY and CDR2 SYGVKD. The CDR3 has 15 amino acids.

The chain combines TRBV7-9 with TRBJ1-3; 7 bases line up with TRBD1. The CDR3 length is 19 residues. The V gene's germline CDR1 is SEHNR and CDR2 FQNEAQ (reference sequence). The V segment lost 7 bases and the J segment 0 bases; nucleotides outside the gene matches: 18. CDR3 amino acids: CASTTQLAGGIYSGNTIYF. CDR3 bases: TGTGCCAGCACCACTCAGTTGGCAGGGGGAATCTACTCTGGAAACACCATATATTTT.

CDR3 bases: TGTGCCAGCAGCCAAGATCCTGGACAGTCTAACTATGGCTACACCTTC. This sequence encodes CASSQDPGQSNYGYTF. This chain joins TRBV4-2 and TRBJ1-2, with a possible D match to TRBD1 (6 bases). CDR1 and CDR2 from the germline V gene are LGHNA and YNFKEQ. V lost 0 bases and J 0 bases, leaving 11 bases between the germline ends. The CDR3 has 16 residues.

Only a few counts were recorded for this clone. This sequence joins TRBV30 and TRBJ2-3; D remains unclear. V lost 5 bases, J lost 0 bases, and 9 bases lay in between. CDR3 length equals 13 residues. Germline-derived CDR1 and CDR2 are GTSNPN and SVGIG (reference sequence). CDR3 residues: CAWEVASTDTQYF. CDR3 sequence (DNA): TGTGCCTGGGAAGTAGCTAGCACAGATACGCAGTATTTT.

The gene calls are TRBV7-2 and TRBJ1-2, with TRBD1 matching 9 bases. The germline CDR1 and CDR2 sequences are SGHTA and FQGNSA. This CDR3 has 13 residues. Trimming took 8 bases from V and 6 from J; bases not matched to a gene: 7. The CDR3 DNA sequence: TGTGCCAGCGCGGGACAGGGAGTGAATGGCTACACCTTC. Encoded protein: CASAGQGVNGYTF.

The chain combines TRBV24-1 with TRBJ1-5; D might be TRBD1 (5 bases). Germline V gene sequence: CDR1 KGHDR, CDR2 SFDVKD. The ends were cut back, 4 bases at V and 7 bases at J, with 13 bases in the middle. The CDR3 totals 14 residues. CDR3 residues: CATSDAGGGQPQHF. The CDR3 nucleotides read TGTGCCACCAGTGACGCGGGGGGAGGGCAGCCCCAGCATTTT.

A single count supports this clone. This chain connects TRBV28 to TRBJ1-5, with D possibly being TRBD1 (5 bases). Per the germline V gene, CDR1 is MDHEN and CDR2 is SYDVKM. The CDR3 is 14 amino acids. V lost 8 bases and J 0 bases, leaving 11 bases between the germline ends. The CDR3 sequence is CASSYRGSNQPQHF. CDR3 DNA sequence: TGTGCCAGCTCTTATAGGGGTAGCAATCAGCCCCAGCATTTT.